Each of the 18 T cell receptor beta chains below was sequenced from the same sample in a study of siplizumab effects on memory and regulatory T cells. TCRdb keeps only in-frame clones here, not all; method: immunoSEQ multiplex PCR. The data hold 90,000 to 95,000 clones, with more than 95% observed a single time. The sample comprised naive CD4+ T cells sorted from blood. These receptors were collected from a human donor in good health.

This chain joins TRBV7-6 and TRBJ2-3; D might be TRBD2 (5 bases). Germline-derived CDR1 and CDR2 are SGHVS and FNYEAQ. This CDR3 has 15 residues. The V gene lost 0 bases and the J gene lost 1 base, with 8 bases spanning the gap. Here the CDR3 reads CASSLASRGTDTQYF. In DNA, the CDR3 is TGTGCCAGCAGCTTAGCTTCGAGGGGCACAGATACGCAGTATTTT.

The chain joins TRBV30 to TRBJ2-3; D is undetermined. This CDR3 is 15 amino acids long. Trimming left V 4 bases short and J 0 bases short, with 14 bases between. Germline-derived CDR1 and CDR2 are GTSNPN and SVGIG (reference sequence). In nucleotides, the CDR3 is TGTGCCTGGACCCGCGGCACAGCTAGCACAGATACGCAGTATTTT. This gives the protein CAWTRGTASTDTQYF.

The chain is built from TRBV27 and TRBJ1-1; no firm D call. Looked up from germline, CDR1 is MNHEY and CDR2 is SMNVEV (reference sequence). V shed 5 bases and J shed 2 bases, with 6 bases lying between them. The CDR3 totals 12 residues. The CDR3 sequence: CASSSVNTEAFF. DNA for the CDR3: TGTGCCAGCAGTAGTGTTAACACTGAAGCTTTCTTT.

This rearrangement joins TRBV19 to TRBJ2-7, with 7 bases aligning to TRBD2. The V gene's germline CDR1 is LNHDA and CDR2 SQIVND (reference sequence). V shed 5 bases, J shed 6 bases, and the junction held 10 bases outside the gene matches. The CDR3 extends over 14 amino acids. For the CDR3, the DNA is TGTGCCAGTAGTTATACCAGGTGGGGGGGCGAGCAGTACTTC. This codes for CASSYTRWGGEQYF.

This chain links TRBV2 with TRBJ2-1; 9 bases are a match to TRBD1. This CDR3 has 18 amino acids. The germline CDR1 and CDR2 sequences are SNHLY and FYNNEI. Trimming cost V 6 bases and J 0 bases; bases outside gene matches: 12. DNA for the CDR3: TGTGCCAGCAGGGCCGGGACAGGGAGTTTCCGCTCCTACAATGAGCAGTTCTTC. It is translated as CASRAGTGSFRSYNEQFF. Supplemented by reference TRBV2 and TRBJ2-1, the full variable domain reads EPEVTQTPSHQVTQMGQEVILRCVPISNHLYFYWYRQILGQKVEFLVSFYNNEISEKSEIFDDQFSVERPDGSNFTLKIRSTKLEDSAMYFCASRAGTGSFRSYNEQFFGPGTRLTVL.

The V call is TRBV7-3, the J call TRBJ2-3; 8 nucleotides agree with TRBD1. Germline V gene data show CDR1 as SGHTA and CDR2 as FQGTGA. V dropped 1 base and J dropped 4; count of bases not matched to a gene: 10. This CDR3 is 17 amino acids long. The DNA for the CDR3 is TGTGCCAGCAGCTTAAATCTCAACAGGGGGGTCCCAGATACGCAGTATTTT. This gives the protein CASSLNLNRGVPDTQYF.

The gene calls are TRBV5-4 and TRBJ1-3; D not resolved. The ends were cut back, 5 bases at V and 1 base at J, with 13 bases in the middle. Germline assignment: CDR1 SGHNT and CDR2 YYREEE (reference sequence). The CDR3 runs 15 residues. The CDR3: CASSRAVGSGNTIYF. In nucleotides, the CDR3 is TGTGCCAGCAGTCGGGCGGTGGGTTCTGGAAACACCATATATTTT.

V usage is TRBV11-3 and J usage is TRBJ2-5, with D perhaps TRBD1 (6 bases). Germline assignment: CDR1 SGHNT and CDR2 YENEEA. The CDR3 has 16 amino acids. V lost 0 bases to trimming and J lost 0 bases, with 11 bases between them. In DNA, the CDR3 is TGTGCCAGCAGCTTAGATGGGACATCGTACCAAGAGACCCAGTACTTC. Protein: CASSLDGTSYQETQYF.

The chain has TRBV28 and TRBJ1-2; TRBD1 might be the D (6 bases). This CDR3 comprises 14 residues. The V gene's germline CDR1 is MDHEN and CDR2 SYDVKM. V lost 5 bases, J lost 5 bases, and 15 bases lay in between. The chain's CDR3 is CASSTRTVPYGYTF. The CDR3 nucleotides read TGTGCCAGCAGTACCAGGACAGTCCCTTATGGCTACACCTTC.

This clone has a handful of counts. This rearrangement joins TRBV28 to TRBJ1-1, with D hard to call. Germline V lookup: CDR1 MDHEN, CDR2 SYDVKM. V lost 2 bases and J lost 3, with 4 bases in between. This CDR3 has 12 amino acids. The CDR3 loop is CASSLIHTEAFF. The CDR3 coding sequence is TGTGCCAGCAGTTTAATCCACACTGAAGCTTTCTTT. The full variable domain, rest sourced from reference TRBV28 and TRBJ1-1, is DVKVTQSSRYLVKRTGEKVFLECVQDMDHENMFWYRQDPGLGLRLIYFSYDVKMKEKGDIPEGYSVSREKKERFSLILESASTNQTSMYLCASSLIHTEAFFGQGTRLTVV.

This chain joins TRBV7-9 and TRBJ1-1; possibly TRBD1 for D (6 bases). The CDR3 length is 15 residues. Between the trimmed V and J ends, which lost 0 bases and 7 bases, there was a span of 15 bases. Germline lookup yields CDR1 SEHNR and CDR2 FQNEAQ (reference sequence). CDR3 in DNA: TGTGCCAGCAGCTTAGCGTCCCGGGACAAGAATGAAGCTTTCTTT. This codes for CASSLASRDKNEAFF.

The chain uses TRBV11-2 and TRBJ2-7, with D tentatively TRBD1 or TRBD2 (5 bases each). The CDR3 spans 14 residues. V was cut by 5 bases and J by 3 bases, with 14 bases left in between. Germline CDR1 is SGHAT and CDR2 is FQNNGV. DNA of the CDR3: TGTGCCAGCAGCATAGGGACGAGGAACTACGAGCAGTACTTC. The encoded protein is CASSIGTRNYEQYF.

The genes are TRBV29-1 and TRBJ2-3; D is unclear. Germline V gene sequence: CDR1 SQVTM, CDR2 ANQGSEA. This CDR3 is 12 amino acids long. Trimming cost V 2 bases and J 1 base, with 4 bases left between them. CDR3 nucleotide sequence: TGCAGCGTTGAATGGGGCACAGATACGCAGTATTTT. It is translated as CSVEWGTDTQYF.

The V and J genes are TRBV19 and TRBJ2-7; maybe TRBD2 (6 bases). Germline loops: CDR1 LNHDA, CDR2 SQIVND (reference sequence). Trimming took 5 bases from V and 3 from J, leaving 17 bases between them. CDR3 length: 15 residues. CDR3 in amino acids: CASSANGGIGYEQYF. DNA of the CDR3: TGTGCCAGTAGTGCTAATGGGGGGATTGGCTACGAGCAGTACTTC.

The V gene is TRBV25-1, the J gene TRBJ1-2, with D possibly TRBD1 on 6 matching bases. V lost 6 bases and J 7 bases, leaving 18 bases between the germline ends. The CDR3 has 14 residues. Germline V gives CDR1 MGHDK, CDR2 SYGVNS. The DNA for the CDR3 is TGTGCCAGCAGGGAAACAGGGATCATGGGTGGCTACACCTTC. Protein product: CASRETGIMGGYTF.

This chain connects TRBV11-2 to TRBJ2-1; TRBD2 aligns across 8 bases. V trimming: 3 bases; J trimming: 10 bases; junction bases outside the gene matches: 11. The germline V gene has CDR1 SGHAT and CDR2 FQNNGV. The CDR3 extends over 15 amino acids. CDR3 sequence reads: CASSLSGGLRVEQFF. Written as DNA, the CDR3 is TGTGCCAGCAGCTTGAGCGGGGGACTGAGGGTGGAGCAGTTCTTC. Drawing the rest from reference TRBV11-2 and TRBJ2-1, the complete variable domain is EAGVAQSPRYKIIEKRQSVAFWCNPISGHATLYWYQQILGQGPKLLIQFQNNGVVDDSQLPKDRFSAERLKGVDSTLKIQPAKLEDSAVYLCASSLSGGLRVEQFFGPGTRLTVL.

The CDR3 is CASSLSFAGLPGDTQYF. CDR3 sequence (DNA): TGTGCCAGCAGCTTATCGTTTGCGGGGCTTCCGGGGGATACGCAGTATTTT. The J gene is TRBJ2-3, the V gene TRBV7-3; tentatively, D is TRBD2 (6 bases). Trimming took 2 bases from V and 6 from J, leaving 21 bases between them. The CDR3 contains 17 residues. Germline V CDR1 and CDR2: SGHTA, FQGTGA.

The V call is TRBV18, the J call TRBJ2-1; a possible D gene is TRBD2 (5 bases). Germline V gene lookup returns CDR1 KGHSH and CDR2 LQKENI. V was clipped by 0 bases and J by 4 bases, with 10 bases between them. CDR3 length: 15 residues. The CDR3 region has the DNA TGTGCCAGCTCACCACCGGGCAGGACTTACAATGAGCAGTTCTTC. This translates into CASSPPGRTYNEQFF.